Each of the 5 T cell receptor beta chains below was sequenced from the same sample in a study of T cells in Graves' hyperthyroidism and ophthalmopathy. Template material for amplifying TCR beta CDR3 regions consisted of RNA transcripts. With the HTBI primer set, the TCR CDR3 went through a first round of RT-PCR. A single record per CDR3 protein comes from TCRdb applying MiXCR to the multiplex PCR reads. The sample lists 410,000 or so distinct CDR3 sequences, about 14% occurring once. The sequenced sample was blood. The source is a man younger than 35 with Graves' ophthalmopathy.

The CDR3 DNA reads as TGTGCCAGCAGCTTAGGACAGGGCCTCGATAAGTGGTACTTC. Translating it yields CASSLGQGLDKWYF. The rearrangement uses TRBV7-9 and TRBJ2-5, with 7 bases aligning to TRBD1. Germline loops: CDR1 SEHNR, CDR2 FQNEAQ (reference sequence). The CDR3 is 14 residues long. V trimming: 1 base; J trimming: 13 bases; junction bases outside the gene matches: 12.

This clonotype was detected ten times or more. The CDR3 DNA is TGTGCCAGCAGTGATGGTGGACTCGGCCCAACCTACGAGCAGTACTTC. Translated, it gives CASSDGGLGPTYEQYF. The chain joins TRBV6-1 to TRBJ2-7; maybe TRBD2 (5 bases). Trimming stripped 3 bases from V and 2 bases from J, with 17 bases between. The CDR3 has 16 amino acids. Germline CDR1 MNHNS, CDR2 SASEGT.

The chain links TRBV6-1 to TRBJ2-4, with D possibly TRBD1 on 6 matching bases. V lost 8 bases and J lost 0, with 11 bases in between. The germline V gene has CDR1 MNHNS and CDR2 SASEGT. CDR3 size: 14 residues. The CDR3 DNA is TGTGCCAGCCTTAAAGGGGGAGCCAAAAACATTCAGTACTTC. Its translation: CASLKGGAKNIQYF.

This clonotype was detected ten times or more. The chain uses TRBV2 and TRBJ2-3; tentatively, D is TRBD2 (6 bases). CDR1 is SNHLY and CDR2 is FYNNEI in the germline V gene. Deletions cut 0 bases from V and 0 bases from J, with 10 bases between. The CDR3 has 16 residues. The CDR3 DNA reads TGTGCCAGCAGTGAAGCAGGAGGGATCAGCACAGATACGCAGTATTTT. Its protein is CASSEAGGISTDTQYF.

This clonotype showed up just a few times. A much larger clone lies a single base off, so this may be a read error. The chain employs TRBV2 and TRBJ2-6, with 9 bases that match TRBD1. There are 16 residues in the CDR3. Germline CDR1 SNHLY, CDR2 FYNNEI. The CDR3 DNA follows: TGTGCCAGCAGCGCACAGGGGGCGTATGGGGCCAACGCCCTGACTTTC. Translated: CASSAQGAYGANALTF.